The rows below give T cell receptor beta chains drawn from one sample of a study of blood T cell repertoires in COVID-19. Data came from immunoSEQ multiplex PCR; TCRdb stores just in-frame clones and leaves some out. The profile covers about 82,000 clones, with about 78% appearing a single time and roughly 36% taken by the ten largest. Source material: peripheral blood. The receptors shown here come from a man between 60 and 75 years old with COVID-19, enrolled during active disease. The CDR3 runs from the conserved cysteine through the conserved F or W. The order of the fields is V gene, J gene, D gene, clone size, CDR3 protein, CDR3 DNA. A D gene is named only where the DNA matches it firmly. A clone size is listed for some rows: how often the clone was seen (once, few, many), or a class if it is expanded.

v_call: TRBV7-3
j_call: TRBJ2-1
d_call: NA
clone_size: few
cdr3_aa: CASSSIRNNEQFF
cdr3_nt: TGTGCCAGCAGCTCAATCAGAAACAATGAGCAGTTCTTC

v_call: TRBV4-3
j_call: TRBJ2-2
d_call: NA
clone_size: NA
cdr3_aa: CASSQEAGWFGELFF
cdr3_nt: TGCGCCAGCAGCCAAGAGGCCGGGTGGTTCGGGGAGCTGTTTTTT

v_call: TRBV29-1
j_call: TRBJ2-2
d_call: NA
clone_size: NA
cdr3_aa: CSVTTKANTGELFF
cdr3_nt: TGCAGCGTCACTACAAAAGCGAACACCGGGGAGCTGTTTTTT

v_call: TRBV24-1
j_call: TRBJ1-5
d_call: NA
clone_size: NA
cdr3_aa: CATSAVGGISNQPQHF
cdr3_nt: TGTGCCACCAGTGCAGTGGGCGGGATTAGCAATCAGCCCCAGCATTTT

v_call: TRBV5-1
j_call: TRBJ2-7
d_call: TRBD1
clone_size: NA
cdr3_aa: CASSQDRAGLYF
cdr3_nt: TGCGCCAGCAGCCAGGACAGGGCGGGTTTATACTTC

v_call: TRBV9
j_call: TRBJ1-3
d_call: NA
clone_size: NA
cdr3_aa: CASSVAGSGAGNTIYF
cdr3_nt: TGTGCCAGCAGCGTAGCCGGCTCAGGGGCTGGAAACACCATATATTTT

v_call: TRBV3-1/TRBV3-2
j_call: TRBJ1-3
d_call: NA
clone_size: once
cdr3_aa: CASSLQTVSGNTIYF
cdr3_nt: TGTGCCAGCAGCCTACAGACAGTCTCTGGAAACACCATATATTTT

v_call: TRBV10-3
j_call: TRBJ1-1
d_call: TRBD1
clone_size: NA
cdr3_aa: CAISDPGQGRNTEAFF
cdr3_nt: TGTGCCATCAGTGACCCGGGACAGGGGAGAAACACTGAAGCTTTCTTT

v_call: TRBV6-1
j_call: TRBJ2-3
d_call: TRBD1
clone_size: NA
cdr3_aa: CASSVRGRGSTDTQYF
cdr3_nt: TGTGCCAGCAGTGTCAGAGGCAGGGGGAGCACAGATACGCAGTATTTT

v_call: TRBV18
j_call: TRBJ1-1
d_call: TRBD1
clone_size: NA
cdr3_aa: CASSPQGAGTEAFF
cdr3_nt: TGTGCCAGCTCACCACAGGGGGCCGGCACTGAAGCTTTCTTT

v_call: TRBV6-5
j_call: TRBJ1-6
d_call: TRBD1
clone_size: NA
cdr3_aa: CASSYSLDRGNSPLHF
cdr3_nt: TGTGCCAGCAGTTACTCGTTGGACAGGGGTAATTCACCCCTCCACTTT

v_call: TRBV14
j_call: TRBJ2-7
d_call: NA
clone_size: NA
cdr3_aa: CASSQDRRSGGQSSYEQYF
cdr3_nt: TGTGCCAGCAGCCAAGATCGAAGGAGTGGTGGACAGTCATCCTACGAGCAGTACTTC

v_call: TRBV6-1
j_call: TRBJ1-5
d_call: TRBD1
clone_size: NA
cdr3_aa: CASSEHFRGQGNQPQHF
cdr3_nt: TGTGCCAGCAGTGAGCATTTTAGGGGGCAAGGGAATCAGCCCCAGCATTTT

v_call: TRBV5-6
j_call: TRBJ2-1
d_call: TRBD2
clone_size: once
cdr3_aa: CASSLSGLAVSSSYNEQFF
cdr3_nt: TGTGCCAGCAGCCTGTCGGGACTAGCGGTTTCGAGCTCCTACAATGAGCAGTTCTTC

v_call: TRBV27
j_call: TRBJ2-1
d_call: TRBD2
clone_size: NA
cdr3_aa: CASSLAALGSYNEQFF
cdr3_nt: TGTGCCAGCAGTCTAGCGGCTCTTGGTTCCTACAATGAGCAGTTCTTC

v_call: TRBV4-1
j_call: TRBJ2-3
d_call: NA
clone_size: NA
cdr3_aa: CASSQDLARRGVATTDTQYF
cdr3_nt: TGCGCCAGCAGCCAAGACCTGGCCCGCAGGGGGGTCGCCACCACAGATACGCAGTATTTT

v_call: TRBV27
j_call: TRBJ1-1
d_call: NA
clone_size: NA
cdr3_aa: CASGTRGGTEAFF
cdr3_nt: TGTGCCAGCGGAACGCGCGGGGGGACTGAAGCTTTCTTT

v_call: TRBV5-6
j_call: TRBJ1-1
d_call: TRBD1
clone_size: NA
cdr3_aa: CASSNRGGEAFF
cdr3_nt: TGTGCCAGCAGCAACAGGGGTGGTGAAGCTTTCTTT

v_call: TRBV29-1
j_call: TRBJ2-3
d_call: TRBD2
clone_size: many
cdr3_aa: CSVITRLAGSSDTQYF
cdr3_nt: TGCAGCGTTATTACCCGACTAGCGGGGTCATCAGATACGCAGTATTTT

v_call: TRBV6-1
j_call: TRBJ2-3
d_call: NA
clone_size: NA
cdr3_aa: CASSERVGGTDTQYF
cdr3_nt: TGTGCCAGCAGTGAACGGGTAGGCGGCACAGATACGCAGTATTTT